The clone carrying this T cell receptor beta chain was seen a few times. The data originate from a study of siplizumab effects on memory and regulatory T cells. Measured with immunoSEQ multiplex PCR; TCRdb has only the in-frame clones, and not every one. The data hold fewer than 120,000 clones, with 80% to 95% observed a single time. V lost 6 bases to trimming and J lost 3 bases, with 23 bases between them. The CDR3 runs to 16 residues. The germline gives CDR1 SQVTM, CDR2 ANQGSEA. The J gene is TRBJ1-1, the V gene TRBV29-1; a weak D match, TRBD1 (6 bases). Input material: CD4+ T cells sorted from blood. This receptor was taken from a human donor in good health. CDR3 nucleotides: TGCAGCGTACCCAGAGGATGGGGGCTGGGTGACACTGAAGCTTTCTTT. Translating gives CSVPRGWGLGDTEAFF.